This TCR beta chain was identified during a study of T cell responses to AZD1222 COVID-19 vaccine. Only in-frame clones appear in the TCRdb table, and some are missing; sequencing was by immunoSEQ multiplex PCR. The sample records around 120,000 clones, 85% to 95% being singletons. The CDR3 length is 13 residues. From germline, CDR1 is MDHEN and CDR2 SYDVKM. J was trimmed by 6 bases and V by 5 bases; bases with no gene match: 4. This clonotype was sampled from an adult who received the AZD1222 COVID-19 vaccine. The rearrangement uses TRBV28 and TRBJ2-1; TRBD2 matches 7 bases. Sequenced here: peripheral blood, sampled 28 days after the second AZD1222 dose. For the CDR3, the DNA is TGTGCCAGCAGTCCTAGCGGCGTCAATGAGCAGTTCTTC. As protein: CASSPSGVNEQFF.